The 23 T cell receptor beta chains below were found in one sample sequenced in a study of T cells in localized non-small cell lung cancer. Measured with immunoSEQ multiplex PCR; TCRdb has only the in-frame clones, and not every one. The sample lists around 26,000 clones; more than 85% were seen once. The sample in question was peripheral blood, obtained before any cancer treatment. These receptor sequences come from a female donor of 60 years or more with stage II squamous cell lung carcinoma.

J is TRBJ2-3 and V is TRBV18; unclear D gene. V was trimmed by 6 bases and J by 0 bases, leaving 4 bases between them. In germline, CDR1 is KGHSH, CDR2 LQKENI. CDR3 length: 12 amino acids. This chain's CDR3 is CASSPSTDTQYF. In DNA form, the CDR3 reads TGTGCCAGCTCCCCTAGCACAGATACGCAGTATTTT.

The chain links TRBV9 to TRBJ1-4, with D perhaps TRBD1 (6 bases). V was trimmed by 0 bases and J by 8 bases, leaving 11 bases between them. The CDR3 length is 14 residues. Per the germline V gene, CDR1 is SGDLS and CDR2 is YYNGEE. The CDR3 coding sequence is TGTGCCAGCAGCGTAGTTCCGGGGGCCGAAAAACTGTTTTTT. Encoded protein: CASSVVPGAEKLFF.

This rearrangement joins TRBV6-5 to TRBJ2-7, with 9 bases fitting TRBD1. V shed 6 bases, J shed 5 bases, and the junction held 11 bases outside the gene matches. Germline V CDR1 and CDR2: MNHEY, SVGAGI. This CDR3 is built from 15 residues. In DNA form, the CDR3 reads TGTGCCAGCAGAGGGGGACAGGGTTTGACAAACGAGCAGTACTTC. This sequence encodes CASRGGQGLTNEQYF.

The gene calls are TRBV13 and TRBJ1-2; TRBD1 agrees at 7 bases. From germline, CDR1 is PRHDT and CDR2 FYEKMQ (reference sequence). The CDR3 covers 16 residues. The J segment lost 0 bases and the V segment lost 5 bases, leaving 9 bases of the junction unmatched. DNA for the CDR3: TGTGCCAGCAGCCAAGGGGGCCATTCTGCTAACTATGGCTACACCTTC. Translating it yields CASSQGGHSANYGYTF.

The chain uses TRBV9 and TRBJ1-1; 9 positions match TRBD1. Trimming cost V 0 bases and J 0 bases; bases outside gene matches: 3. The CDR3 is made up of 16 amino acids. From germline, CDR1 is SGDLS and CDR2 YYNGEE. This CDR3 reads CASSVVGTGLNTEAFF. Written as DNA, the CDR3 is TGTGCCAGCAGCGTAGTAGGGACAGGGTTGAACACTGAAGCTTTCTTT.

The chain recombines TRBV9 with TRBJ2-5; D possibly corresponds to TRBD1 (6 bases). The length of the CDR3 is 18 residues. Germline assignment: CDR1 SGDLS and CDR2 YYNGEE. V was clipped by 0 bases and J by 5 bases, with 23 bases between them. The CDR3 reads CASSVATGRPASPETQYF. The CDR3 nucleotides read TGTGCCAGCAGCGTAGCTACAGGGCGGCCAGCCTCACCGGAGACCCAGTACTTC.

The chain couples TRBV20-1 to TRBJ2-3; perhaps TRBD1 as D (6 bases). This CDR3 is 11 amino acids long. The V gene's germline CDR1 is DFQATT and CDR2 SNEGSKA (reference sequence). Trimming shortened V by 4 bases and J by 11 bases, and 13 bases separated the two germline ends. CDR3 residues: CSAIYREGQYF. DNA of the CDR3: TGCAGTGCTATTTACAGGGAAGGGCAGTATTTT.

The chain has TRBV6-4 and TRBJ2-2, with D unclear. V was trimmed by 4 bases and J by 3 bases, leaving 12 bases between them. Germline V gene data show CDR1 as MRHNA and CDR2 as SNTAGT. CDR3 length: 15 amino acids. CDR3 in amino acids: CASSGGYLDTGELFF. The CDR3, as DNA: TGTGCCAGCAGTGGGGGATATCTCGACACCGGGGAGCTGTTTTTT.

This clone was recorded once. The chain has TRBV11-2 and TRBJ2-1; no clear D gene. V was shortened by 1 base and J by 2 bases, with 9 bases between the two germline ends. The germline V gene encodes CDR1 SGHAT and CDR2 FQNNGV. There are 15 residues in the CDR3. CDR3 region: CASSLGPGAYNEQFF. CDR3 nucleotide sequence: TGTGCCAGCAGCTTAGGCCCTGGGGCCTACAATGAGCAGTTCTTC.

The rearrangement uses TRBV30 and TRBJ2-6; 9 nucleotides line up with TRBD2. Trimming removed 1 base from V and 6 bases from J; junction bases left unmatched: 13. Per the germline V gene, CDR1 is GTSNPN and CDR2 is SVGIG (reference sequence). The CDR3 covers 18 residues. The CDR3 nucleotides read TGTGCCTGGAGTGGTGGGACTAGCATGGTTAGCGAGGCCAACGTCCTGACTTTC. Translated, it gives CAWSGGTSMVSEANVLTF. Based on the CDR3 plus reference TRBV30 and TRBJ2-6, the full variable domain is SQTIHQWPATLVQPVGSPLSLECTVEGTSNPNLYWYRQAAGRGLQLLFYSVGIGQISSEVPQNLSASRPQDRQFILSSKKLLLSDSGFYLCAWSGGTSMVSEANVLTFGAGSRLTVL.

This clone was recorded once. V is TRBV28 and J is TRBJ2-7; D call uncertain. Trimming removed 5 bases from V and 3 bases from J, with 8 bases in between. The CDR3 loop spans 12 amino acids. Germline values: CDR1 MDHEN, CDR2 SYDVKM. CDR3 sequence reads: CASSGPIYEQYF. Written as DNA, the CDR3 is TGTGCCAGCAGTGGTCCTATCTACGAGCAGTACTTC.

The V gene is TRBV27, the J gene TRBJ2-2; the match to TRBD1 covers 7 bases. V lost 5 bases and J lost 0; bases outside the gene matches: 9. Germline-derived CDR1 and CDR2 are MNHEY and SMNVEV (reference sequence). The CDR3 length is 17 residues. The DNA of the CDR3 is TGTGCCAGCAGTGCACCCCTCGGGACAGCGAACACCGGGGAGCTGTTTTTT. It is translated as CASSAPLGTANTGELFF.

The genes are TRBV5-1 and TRBJ2-7, with 7 positions matching TRBD1. V trimming: 0 bases; J trimming: 0 bases; junction bases outside the gene matches: 6. Germline-derived CDR1 and CDR2 are SGHRS and YFSETQ. The CDR3 is made up of 16 amino acids. The CDR3 sequence: CASSLARTGDSYEQYF. CDR3 coding DNA: TGCGCCAGCAGCTTGGCCCGGACAGGAGACTCCTACGAGCAGTACTTC. Variable domain in full (rest from reference TRBV5-1 and TRBJ2-7): KAGVTQTPRYLIKTRGQQVTLSCSPISGHRSVSWYQQTPGQGLQFLFEYFSETQRNKGNFPGRFSGRQFSNSRSEMNVSTLELGDSALYLCASSLARTGDSYEQYFGPGTRLTVT.

The chain recombines TRBV9 with TRBJ2-2; TRBD2 might be the D (5 bases). Germline assignment: CDR1 SGDLS and CDR2 YYNGEE. This CDR3 contains 13 residues. Trimming took off 0 bases at V and 7 bases at J, with 7 bases between the two ends. The CDR3 sequence: CASSVAGVGELFF. DNA of the CDR3: TGTGCCAGCAGCGTAGCCGGGGTCGGGGAGCTGTTTTTT.

Notes on this clone: An end of the junction does not agree with germline; a read error may underlie this. The rearrangement joins TRBV7-9 to TRBJ1-3; D gene ambiguous. This CDR3 has 15 residues. Germline CDR1 and CDR2: SEHNR and FQNEAQ (reference sequence). DNA for the CDR3: TGTGCCAGCAGCTTGAATGTCGGCTCTGGAGACACCATATATTTT. Amino acid sequence: CASSLNVGSGDTIYF.

This clone appeared a single time. The J gene is TRBJ2-3, the V gene TRBV27, with D hard to call. Germline-derived CDR1 and CDR2 are MNHEY and SMNVEV (reference sequence). The CDR3 totals 15 residues. V was pared by 1 base and J by 1 base, with 9 bases between. The CDR3 DNA is TGTGCCAGCAGTTTATGGTTAGGAGGCACAGATACGCAGTATTTT. It specifies CASSLWLGGTDTQYF.

The rearrangement uses TRBV6-5 and TRBJ2-3; 9 nucleotides match TRBD1. Germline V gives CDR1 MNHEY, CDR2 SVGAGI. This CDR3 has 15 residues. J was trimmed by 4 bases and V by 6 bases; bases with no gene match: 8. The CDR3 is CASSVGTGRPDTQYF. The CDR3 DNA sequence: TGTGCCAGCAGCGTCGGGACAGGGAGGCCAGATACGCAGTATTTT.

The V call is TRBV2, the J call TRBJ2-7, with 7 positions matching TRBD1. V lost 4 bases, J lost 3 bases, and 6 bases stayed unmatched. Per the germline V gene, CDR1 is SNHLY and CDR2 is FYNNEI. The length of the CDR3 is 14 residues. CDR3 nucleotides: TGTGCCAGCAGTGGACAGGGATCTCTCTACGAGCAGTACTTC. It is translated as CASSGQGSLYEQYF. Variable domain in full (rest from reference TRBV2 and TRBJ2-7): EPEVTQTPSHQVTQMGQEVILRCVPISNHLYFYWYRQILGQKVEFLVSFYNNEISEKSEIFDDQFSVERPDGSNFTLKIRSTKLEDSAMYFCASSGQGSLYEQYFGPGTRLTVT.

The rearrangement links TRBV19 to TRBJ2-1; 14 nucleotides agree with TRBD2. The germline gives CDR1 LNHDA, CDR2 SQIVND (reference sequence). This CDR3 has 15 residues. With 5 bases clipped from V and 8 bases from J, the junction kept 5 bases outside the gene matches. The CDR3: CASSVGLAGGYEQFF. In DNA form, the CDR3 reads TGTGCCAGTAGTGTCGGACTAGCGGGAGGCTATGAGCAGTTCTTC.

CDR3 coding DNA: TGTGCCAGCAGCTTACTCGGCGGTCTCTCCTACGAGCAGTACTTC. Protein: CASSLLGGLSYEQYF. The V gene is TRBV7-8, the J gene TRBJ2-7; D gene unclear. The CDR3 is 15 residues long. Germline CDR1 and CDR2: SGHVS and FQNEAQ. V dropped 2 bases and J dropped 0 bases, with 11 bases sitting between them.

This clone was recorded a few times. The V call is TRBV11-3, the J call TRBJ2-3, with 11 bases lining up with TRBD1. CDR3 size: 15 residues. CDR1 and CDR2 from the germline V gene are SGHNT and YENEEA. The J segment lost 3 bases and the V segment lost 3 bases, leaving 2 bases of the junction unmatched. The CDR3 bases are TGTGCCAGCAGCTTGGGGGACAGGGGGACAGATACGCAGTATTTT. Amino acids: CASSLGDRGTDTQYF.

The V gene is TRBV7-3, the J gene TRBJ2-3; 8 positions match TRBD2. Looked up from germline, CDR1 is SGHTA and CDR2 is FQGTGA. The trim removed 5 bases at V and 4 bases at J, leaving 11 bases unmatched. This CDR3 is built from 16 residues. CDR3 DNA sequence: TGTGCCAGCAGCACAAATCCGGGACTAGTAGCAGATACGCAGTATTTT. Protein: CASSTNPGLVADTQYF.

The chain combines TRBV7-2 with TRBJ1-2, with D perhaps TRBD1 (5 bases). This CDR3 spans 14 amino acids. Germline V gives CDR1 SGHTA, CDR2 FQGNSA. V was trimmed by 5 bases and J by 3 bases, leaving 13 bases between them. In nucleotides, the CDR3 is TGTGCCAGCAGCCTCGGGGGTGTGGACTATGGCTACACCTTC. Its translation is CASSLGGVDYGYTF.